These 15 T cell receptor beta chains came from one sample sequenced in a study of control samples from healthy donors and cancer patients. Assay used: immunoSEQ multiplex PCR; TCRdb lists only in-frame clones, some missing. The sample yields 200,000 or so clones, roughly 94% seen once. The specimen sequenced was blood. Every receptor here comes from a man aged 50 to 60 in good health.

The V and J genes are TRBV5-1 and TRBJ2-3; D gene ambiguous. The CDR3 sequence is 16 residues long. Trimming removed 0 bases from V and 3 bases from J, with 14 bases in between. Germline V gives CDR1 SGHRS, CDR2 YFSETQ. This CDR3 is CASSLEGSIRTDTQYF. CDR3 in DNA: TGCGCCAGCAGCTTGGAGGGATCTATTAGAACAGATACGCAGTATTTT.

The rearrangement joins TRBV28 to TRBJ2-4, with D possibly called TRBD1 or TRBD2 (5 bases each). The CDR3 totals 15 residues. The V gene's germline CDR1 is MDHEN and CDR2 SYDVKM. V shed 3 bases and J shed 0 bases, with 9 bases lying between them. The CDR3: CASSFPGTAKNIQYF. The DNA for the CDR3 is TGTGCCAGCAGTTTCCCGGGGACAGCCAAAAACATTCAGTACTTC.

This rearrangement joins TRBV6-5 to TRBJ1-1; D gene unclear. This CDR3 has 13 amino acids. V was pared by 7 bases and J by 2 bases, with 11 bases between. Germline CDR1 reads MNHEY; CDR2 reads SVGAGI. CDR3 residues: CASNYRENTEAFF. The CDR3 nucleotides read TGTGCCAGCAACTACCGGGAAAACACTGAAGCTTTCTTT.

J is TRBJ1-6 and V is TRBV28; no reliable D call. The CDR3 consists of 15 residues. Germline V CDR1 and CDR2: MDHEN, SYDVKM. V dropped 7 bases and J dropped 6 bases, with 16 bases sitting between them. The CDR3 loop reads CASKGGPQFNSPLHF. CDR3 sequence (DNA): TGTGCCAGCAAGGGCGGACCACAGTTTAATTCACCCCTCCACTTT.

In regard to this clone: Additional DNA sequences in this sample encode the identical CDR3. This rearrangement joins TRBV30 to TRBJ2-3; TRBD2 matches 15 bases. The CDR3 is made up of 16 amino acids. Trimming took 2 bases from V and 4 from J; bases not matched to a gene: 4. The germline gives CDR1 GTSNPN, CDR2 SVGIG (reference sequence). The CDR3 sequence is CAWSPGLAGGPDTQYF. CDR3 bases: TGTGCCTGGAGTCCTGGACTAGCGGGGGGGCCAGATACGCAGTATTTT.

The chain couples TRBV11-2 to TRBJ1-1, with 7 bases aligning to TRBD1. This CDR3 has 17 residues. V was clipped by 5 bases and J by 0 bases; unmatched bases: 12. Germline lookup yields CDR1 SGHAT and CDR2 FQNNGV. CDR3 DNA sequence: TGTGCCAGCAGCATCCGACAGGGTGATGGGCTGAACACTGAAGCTTTCTTT. It specifies CASSIRQGDGLNTEAFF.

This chain links TRBV12-3 or TRBV12-4 with TRBJ2-1; weak D call: TRBD2 (6 bases). The length of the CDR3 is 13 residues. The ends were cut back, 2 bases at V and 9 bases at J, with 11 bases in the middle. DNA of the CDR3: TGTGCCAGCAGTTTATACGGGGGATCTGAGCAGTTCTTC. It specifies CASSLYGGSEQFF.

The chain's CDR3 is CASSLGGGRPLHF. For the CDR3, the DNA is TGTGCCAGCAGCTTAGGGGGGGGCAGACCCCTCCACTTT. This chain links TRBV7-2 with TRBJ1-6; perhaps TRBD1 as D (6 bases). V dropped 1 base and J dropped 12 bases, with 10 bases sitting between them. This CDR3 region has 13 residues. Looked up from germline, CDR1 is SGHTA and CDR2 is FQGNSA. Supplemented by reference TRBV7-2 and TRBJ1-6, the full variable domain reads GAGVSQSPSNKVTEKGKDVELRCDPISGHTALYWYRQSLGQGLEFLIYFQGNSAPDKSGLPSDRFSAERTGGSVSTLTIQRTQQEDSAVYLCASSLGGGRPLHFGNGTRLTVT.

V usage is TRBV7-7 and J usage is TRBJ1-3, with 9 nucleotides matching TRBD1. The CDR3 length is 13 residues. The germline gives CDR1 SSHAT, CDR2 FNYEAQ (reference sequence). V shed 4 bases and J 10 bases; nucleotides not matched to a gene: 5. CDR3 sequence: CASSSGTGRTIYF. The CDR3 bases are TGTGCCAGCAGCTCCGGGACAGGGAGGACCATATATTTT.

The chain couples TRBV5-1 to TRBJ2-5; D may be TRBD2 (7 bases). Trimming took 0 bases from V and 5 from J, leaving 11 bases between them. The CDR3 totals 14 residues. In germline, CDR1 is SGHRS, CDR2 YFSETQ. The CDR3 sequence is CASSLGGGGETQYF. The CDR3, as DNA: TGCGCCAGCAGCTTGGGCGGGGGCGGGGAGACCCAGTACTTC.

The chain is built from TRBV27 and TRBJ1-5; no reliable D call. V lost 3 bases and J 0 bases, leaving 12 bases between the germline ends. The germline V gene encodes CDR1 MNHEY and CDR2 SMNVEV (reference sequence). CDR3 length equals 16 residues. The CDR3 region has the DNA TGTGCCAGCAGTTTTTCCGGAGCTTATAGCAATCAGCCCCAGCATTTT. It specifies CASSFSGAYSNQPQHF.

The chain carries TRBV5-5 and TRBJ1-1; D not certain. There are 14 residues in the CDR3. CDR1 and CDR2 (germline): SGHKS, YYEKEE (reference sequence). V was clipped by 0 bases and J by 3 bases, with 9 bases between them. The CDR3 is CASSLGSLYTEAFF. The DNA for the CDR3 is TGTGCCAGCAGCTTGGGGTCCTTATACACTGAAGCTTTCTTT. Looking up the rest from reference TRBV5-5 and TRBJ1-1 gives the full variable domain: DAGVTQSPTHLIKTRGQQVTLRCSPISGHKSVSWYQQVLGQGPQFIFQYYEKEERGRGNFPDRFSARQFPNYSSELNVNALLLGDSALYLCASSLGSLYTEAFFGQGTRLTVV.

V and J are TRBV4-1 and TRBJ1-2; TRBD1 agrees at 12 bases. CDR3 length equals 19 residues. CDR1 and CDR2 from the germline V gene are MGHRA and YSYEKL. The trim removed 2 bases at V and 11 bases at J, leaving 21 bases unmatched. CDR3 region: CASSQNAGQGARYLWGYTF. The CDR3 DNA sequence: TGCGCCAGCAGCCAAAATGCGGGACAGGGGGCCAGGTACCTATGGGGTTACACCTTC.

The DNA of the CDR3 is TGCGCCAGCAGCCAAGAAGCAGTTCTACAAGAGACCCAGTACTTC. This gives the protein CASSQEAVLQETQYF. V gene TRBV4-1 combines with J gene TRBJ2-5, with unresolved D. V lost 0 bases and J lost 2, with 10 bases in between. The CDR3 loop spans 15 amino acids. CDR1 and CDR2 from the germline V gene are MGHRA and YSYEKL.

On this clone itself: At one end, the junction sequence differs from germline, possibly due to a read error. The chain recombines TRBV5-4 with TRBJ2-4; D not resolved. CDR3 length equals 15 residues. Germline V lookup: CDR1 SGHNT, CDR2 YYREEE (reference sequence). The CDR3 spells CASSLDAAAKNIQYF. CDR3 DNA: TGTGCCAGCAGTTTGGACGCGGCTGCCAAAAACATTCAGTACTTC. The full variable domain, its missing parts supplied by reference TRBV5-4 and TRBJ2-4, is ETGVTQSPTHLIKTRGQQVTLRCSSQSGHNTVSWYQQALGQGPQFIFQYYREEENGRGNFPPRFSGLQFPNYSSELNVNALELDDSALYLCASSLDAAAKNIQYFGAGTRLSVL.